The T cell receptor beta chain under discussion was sequenced for a study of T cells in Graves' hyperthyroidism and ophthalmopathy. An absence of ophthalmopathy progression within 18 months meant stable Graves' hyperthyroidism. This clonotype occurred many times. Amplification yielded TCR beta CDR3 regions, with RNA transcripts as the source. RT-PCR in the first round (using the HTBI primer set) targeted the TCR CDR3. TCRdb independently ran MiXCR on the multiplex PCR reads; one entry per CDR3 protein. The table has around 400,000 distinct CDR3 sequences, about 25% seen once. The CDR3 spans 12 residues. Germline V gene sequence: CDR1 SGDLS, CDR2 YYNGEE. Trimming removed 4 bases from V and 9 bases from J, with 11 bases in between.

This TCR came from a man aged 45-65 years with Graves' hyperthyroidism. The V call is TRBV9, the J call TRBJ2-1; D remains ambiguous. Input material: blood. CDR3 bases: TGTGCCAGCAGCTCAGCCGTGGGTGAGCAGTTCTTC. Amino acid sequence: CASSSAVGEQFF.